This TCR beta chain comes out of a study of OX40 agonist ivuxolimab in advanced cancers. The method was immunoSEQ multiplex PCR; TCRdb's version includes in-frame clones alone and lacks a portion of them. This table has around 56,000 clones, roughly four fifths appearing once. This CDR3 region has 16 residues. The germline V gene has CDR1 MDHEN and CDR2 SYDVKM. V lost 4 bases and J 5 bases, leaving 20 bases between the germline ends. This specimen was CD4+ or CD8+ T cells sorted from blood, taken in a trial of the OX40 agonist ivuxolimab. V usage is TRBV28 and J usage is TRBJ2-5; D possibly corresponds to TRBD1 (6 bases). The TCR sequence derives from an adult with an advanced solid tumor such as melanoma, head and neck, liver or kidney cancer. The CDR3 sequence is CASSSSGTFGVETQYF. The CDR3 DNA follows: TGTGCCAGCAGTTCCTCCGGGACATTTGGGGTGGAGACCCAGTACTTC.